These 9 T cell receptor beta chains share one sample of origin, sequenced in a study of T-cell reconstitution after alpha-beta-depleted transplantation in children. Unique molecular identifiers were incorporated into the prepared TCRbeta library. MiXCR, run by TCRdb on the PCR reads, gives a single entry per CDR3 protein. This table holds 780,000 or so distinct CDR3 sequences, roughly 16% found once. The source was PBMCs, mostly from graft donor cells, collected 360 days after TCRalphabeta/CD19-depleted stem cell transplant. The receptor set was obtained from a male patient younger than 18 who had a stem cell transplant for acute lymphoblastic leukemia, so the T cells may come from the graft donor.

The chain joins TRBV2 to TRBJ2-1; 14 bases fit TRBD2. This CDR3 has 15 amino acids. Germline V gives CDR1 SNHLY, CDR2 FYNNEI. With V trimmed by 6 bases and J by 7 bases, 5 bases remained unmatched. CDR3 amino acids: CASRGRTSGRNEQFF. For the CDR3, the DNA is TGTGCCAGCAGAGGGAGGACTAGCGGGAGGAATGAGCAGTTCTTC.

This clonotype appeared a few times. The CDR3 DNA reads as TGCAGCGTTGAACCGATTGGCCAGGGGCAGTCCTACGAGCAGTACTTC. It is translated as CSVEPIGQGQSYEQYF. V is TRBV29-1 and J is TRBJ2-7, with a possible D match to TRBD1 (6 bases). Per the germline V gene, CDR1 is SQVTM and CDR2 is ANQGSEA. Trimming cost V 2 bases and J 1 base, with 18 bases left between them. CDR3 size: 16 residues.

The genes are TRBV7-9 and TRBJ2-1, with TRBD2 matching over 10 bases. V lost 11 bases and J lost 4; bases outside the gene matches: 11. Per germline, CDR1 SEHNR and CDR2 FQNEAQ (reference sequence). CDR3 length equals 15 residues. The CDR3, as DNA: TGTGCCGCCAGGGGCCTAGCGGGAGTGTACAATGAGCAGTTCTTC. Protein: CAARGLAGVYNEQFF.

The V call is TRBV4-1, the J call TRBJ2-4, with D uncertain. Per the germline V gene, CDR1 is MGHRA and CDR2 is YSYEKL. The CDR3 runs to 16 residues. Trimming pared 6 bases from V and 4 bases from J, leaving 19 bases between. The CDR3: CASRNPVARRKNIQYF. The CDR3 coding sequence is TGCGCCAGCAGGAACCCCGTGGCCCGAAGGAAAAACATTCAGTACTTC.

V gene TRBV15 combines with J gene TRBJ2-7; 7 bases fit TRBD1. The J segment lost 3 bases and the V segment lost 0 bases, leaving 5 bases of the junction unmatched. The length of the CDR3 is 15 residues. CDR1 is LNHNV and CDR2 is YYDKDF in the germline V gene (reference sequence). CDR3 sequence (DNA): TGTGCCACCAGCAGAGATAGAGACAGGGTCTACGAGCAGTACTTC. This codes for CATSRDRDRVYEQYF.

This chain joins TRBV2 and TRBJ2-5, with 7 bases aligning to TRBD2. V lost 6 bases, J lost 5 bases, and 18 bases stayed unmatched. The CDR3 spans 17 residues. In germline, CDR1 is SNHLY, CDR2 FYNNEI. CDR3 nucleotides: TGTGCCAGCAGAAGACTTGGGGCGGGAGTAGTCTCGGAGACCCAGTACTTC. Residues: CASRRLGAGVVSETQYF.

In this sample, this clonotype turned up a few times. The V call is TRBV5-1, the J call TRBJ1-1; D gene uncertain. Germline V gene data show CDR1 as SGHRS and CDR2 as YFSETQ. The CDR3 spans 16 residues. V dropped 0 bases and J dropped 1 base, with 13 bases sitting between them. In nucleotides, the CDR3 is TGCGCCAGCAGCTTGGGTGGACGCCAAGGGAACACTGAAGCTTTCTTT. It is translated as CASSLGGRQGNTEAFF.

This clonotype showed up just a few times. This sequence joins TRBV30 and TRBJ1-1, with D maybe TRBD1 (6 bases). V was clipped by 0 bases and J by 7 bases, with 12 bases between them. CDR3 length: 13 residues. In germline, CDR1 is GTSNPN, CDR2 SVGIG (reference sequence). The CDR3 reads CAWSVGQGFEAFF. In DNA, the CDR3 is TGTGCCTGGAGTGTAGGTCAGGGGTTTGAAGCTTTCTTT.

The rearrangement links TRBV5-1 to TRBJ2-1, with D perhaps TRBD2 (6 bases). Germline CDR1 SGHRS, CDR2 YFSETQ. CDR3 length: 13 amino acids. Between the trimmed V and J ends, which lost 2 bases and 10 bases, there was a span of 13 bases. The CDR3 sequence is CASSFSAGREQFF. Written as DNA, the CDR3 is TGCGCCAGCAGCTTCTCAGCGGGCCGGGAGCAGTTCTTC. Full variable domain (remainder filled in from reference TRBV5-1 and TRBJ2-1): KAGVTQTPRYLIKTRGQQVTLSCSPISGHRSVSWYQQTPGQGLQFLFEYFSETQRNKGNFPGRFSGRQFSNSRSEMNVSTLELGDSALYLCASSFSAGREQFFGPGTRLTVL.